This TCR beta chain was sequenced during a study of CD8 T cells in Susac syndrome. An amount of RNA that ranged from about 0.45 to 1 ug was reverse transcribed with random hexamers. Each CDR3 protein is one row after TCRdb ran MiXCR on the immunoSEQ multiplex PCR reads. In the table there are about 290,000 distinct CDR3 sequences, roughly 85% of which are singletons. Sequencing of TCR beta drew on CD8+ and CD4+ T cells from blood. Negative isolation was used for CD8+ and CD4+ T cells and FACS enrichment for TEMRA cells. The material sequenced was CD8+ T cells from PBMCs. The receptor comes from a human donor with multiple sclerosis.

Here the CDR3 DNA reads TGTGCCAGCAGACCCAGGGGGCCGGGTCGTGAGCAGTTCTTC. Encoded protein: CASRPRGPGREQFF. V usage is TRBV7-9 and J usage is TRBJ2-1, with 8 nucleotides matching TRBD1. V lost 6 bases and J lost 9; bases outside the gene matches: 10. The CDR3 contains 14 residues. The germline V gene has CDR1 SEHNR and CDR2 FQNEAQ (reference sequence).